This paragraph covers one T cell receptor (beta chain) sequence. No antigen is known for it. The CDR3 runs to 16 residues. V lost 1 base and J lost 7; bases outside the gene matches: 4. The germline V gene encodes CDR1 SEHNR and CDR2 FQNEAQ (reference sequence). This sample is part of a study of cytomegalovirus exposure and HLA in healthy donors. Study details: The approximately 130 validation repertoires were reported in a later analysis to have been generated on the same platform as the approximately 700 first-cohort repertoires. Findings and caveats of the study: Among TCR beta chains, those listed as cytomegalovirus-associated numbered about 150. In vitro data verified three CMV-associated chains as specific for CMV antigens.

Profiled with immunoSEQ multiplex PCR; TCRdb holds only in-frame clones, not every one. The sample lists 68,000 or so clones, approximately 90% occurring once. The V gene is TRBV7-9, the J gene TRBJ1-4; 12 nucleotides line up with TRBD1. The TCR comes from a man between 18 and 35 years old in good health and CMV-seronegative. Source material: PBMCs. Here the CDR3 DNA reads TGTGCCAGCAGCTTAGGGGACAGGGGGCGACGTGAAAAACTGTTTTTT. This sequence encodes CASSLGDRGRREKLFF.